The rows below give T cell receptor beta chains drawn from one sample of a study of OX40 agonist ivuxolimab in advanced cancers. TCRdb's table, derived via immunoSEQ multiplex PCR, lists solely in-frame clones and lacks some. The table lists roughly 30,000 clones, over 80% of them singletons. This material consisted of CD4+ or CD8+ T cells sorted from blood, taken in a trial of the OX40 agonist ivuxolimab. The origin of the receptors is an adult with an advanced solid tumor such as melanoma, head and neck, liver or kidney cancer. CDR3s include the opening cysteine and the closing phenylalanine or tryptophan. The order of the fields is J gene, D gene, V gene, clone size, CDR3 DNA, CDR3 protein. The D gene is left open where the match is weak. The size entry is marked missing in some rows and otherwise reads once, few, many or a size class.

TRBJ2-1 TRBD2 TRBV9 NA TGTGCCAGCAGCACTAGCGGGGGGCCTAACAATGAGCAGTTCTTC CASSTSGGPNNEQFF
TRBJ1-2 NA TRBV6-6 NA TGTGCCAGCAGTTCCACAGGAAATGGCTACACCTTC CASSSTGNGYTF
TRBJ2-5 NA TRBV19 NA TGTGCCAGTAGTATATTTGGGGTCCCCGGCGGTCAAGAGACCCAGTACTTC CASSIFGVPGGQETQYF
TRBJ1-1 NA TRBV5-8 NA TGTGCCAGCAGCCCCCGGTACACTGAAGCTTTCTTT CASSPRYTEAFF
TRBJ2-7 TRBD2 TRBV28 NA TGTGCCAGCAGTCCGACTAGCAGCTACGAGCAGTACTTC CASSPTSSYEQYF
TRBJ1-3 NA TRBV27 NA TGTGCCAGCAGTTCGGTCTCCCCGCCGAGAAACACCATATATTTT CASSSVSPPRNTIYF
TRBJ2-7 TRBD2 TRBV4-1 NA TGCGCCAGCAGCCAGAACGGACTAGCGGGCTCCTACGAGCAGTACTTC CASSQNGLAGSYEQYF
TRBJ2-3 NA TRBV5-1 NA TGCGCCAGCAGCTCGGGAGTATCTAGCACAGATACGCAGTATTTT CASSSGVSSTDTQYF
TRBJ1-1 NA TRBV4-3 NA TGCGCCAGCAGCCAAGAGGGCCAAGAGACCCAGGGGAGTGAAGCTTTCTTT CASSQEGQETQGSEAFF
TRBJ2-3 TRBD1 TRBV4-2 NA TGTGCCAGCAGCCAAGAGGTCGGGGGGACAGGGGCGGCAGATACGCAGTATTTT CASSQEVGGTGAADTQYF
TRBJ2-1 NA TRBV7-6 NA TGTGCCAGCAGCGAGACTAGGGTCTCCTACAATGAGCAGTTCTTC CASSETRVSYNEQFF
TRBJ1-5 NA TRBV4-1 NA TGCGCCAGCAGCCAAGAGCCGACAGTCCCCGCCAATCAGCCCCAGCATTTT CASSQEPTVPANQPQHF
TRBJ1-1 NA TRBV2 NA TGTGCCAGCCAAGCCGCGGACCTGAACACTGAAGCTTTCTTT CASQAADLNTEAFF
TRBJ2-2 TRBD2 TRBV9 NA TGTGCCAGCAGCTTCAAAGGGACTAGCGGGCCTCTTTACACCGGGGAGCTGTTTTTT CASSFKGTSGPLYTGELFF
TRBJ2-7 TRBD1 TRBV28 NA TGTGCCAGCACCAAGGACAGGTTCTCCTACGAGCAGTACTTC CASTKDRFSYEQYF
TRBJ2-1 NA TRBV5-6 NA TGTGCCAGCAACCAAGGGGGCAATGAGCAGTTCTTC CASNQGGNEQFF
TRBJ2-1 NA TRBV5-1 NA TGCGCCAGCAGCTTGGTTTTGGCTGGGTTGTACAATGAGCAGTTCTTC CASSLVLAGLYNEQFF
TRBJ1-6 NA TRBV13 NA TGTGCCAGCAGCTTCATTTTCGGTAATTCACCCCTCCACTTT CASSFIFGNSPLHF
TRBJ2-3 NA TRBV14 NA TGTGCCAGCAGCCACGTCCGACGGCTGGGCACAGATACGCAGTATTTT CASSHVRRLGTDTQYF
TRBJ2-2 NA TRBV27 NA TGTGCCAGCAGTCAGACTGAAACCGGGGAGCTGTTTTTT CASSQTETGELFF
TRBJ1-1 NA TRBV18 NA TGTGCCAGCTCACCGATGGACGGATTGAACACTGAAGCTTTCTTC CASSPMDGLNTEAFF
TRBJ1-1 NA TRBV2 NA TGTGCCAGCAGTGGATTGGGGGCATTGAACACTGAAGCTTTCTTT CASSGLGALNTEAFF
TRBJ2-3 NA TRBV5-5 NA TGTGCCAGCAGCCCCTCAGCTTATTTT CASSPSAYF
TRBJ1-1 NA TRBV4-1 NA TGCGCCAGCAGCCAAGACTGGACTGAAGCTTTCTTT CASSQDWTEAFF
TRBJ2-7 NA TRBV19 NA TGTGCCAGTAGTTTCACGGGCTACGAGCAGTACTTC CASSFTGYEQYF
TRBJ1-1 NA TRBV5-1 NA TGCGCCAGCAGTAATCATAGGACTGAAGCTTTCTTT CASSNHRTEAFF
TRBJ1-6 NA TRBV28 NA TGTGCCAGCAGTTTTGCGGCAAATTCACCCCTCCACTTT CASSFAANSPLHF
TRBJ2-3 TRBD2 TRBV9 NA TGTGCCAGCAGCGTTGCGCTAGCGGCTCACACAGATACGCAGTATTTT CASSVALAAHTDTQYF
TRBJ1-2 NA TRBV27 once TGTGCCAGCAGCCCCCCGGGGCTGTATGGCTACACCTTC CASSPPGLYGYTF
TRBJ1-3 TRBD1 TRBV7-9 few TGTGCCAGCAGTCCCACCCCCGACAGGGAGTATCGTGGAAACACCATATATTTT CASSPTPDREYRGNTIYF
TRBJ2-1 NA TRBV9 NA TGTGCCAGCAGCGTAGCCCCAAATGAGCAGTTCTTC CASSVAPNEQFF
TRBJ2-2 TRBD1 TRBV27 NA TGTGCCAGCAGTTCCCCGGACAGGGGATTGACCGGGGAGCTGTTTTTT CASSSPDRGLTGELFF
TRBJ1-5 NA TRBV23-1 NA TGCGCCCCCTTAGGATCCTCAACTGGGGATAGCAATCAGCCCCAGCATTTT CAPLGSSTGDSNQPQHF
TRBJ1-2 TRBD1 TRBV29-1 NA TGCAGCGTTGATACAGGGGGCGCCTACACCTTC CSVDTGGAYTF
TRBJ2-3 NA TRBV5-1 NA TGCGCCAGCAGCTCCCCACGGGAGCCTAACCACAGCACAGATACGCAGTATTTT CASSSPREPNHSTDTQYF
TRBJ2-3 NA TRBV29-1 NA TGCAGCGTTGACGGCCAGAGCACAGATACGCAGTATTTT CSVDGQSTDTQYF
TRBJ1-1 NA TRBV4-1 NA TGCGCCAGCAGCCAAGTTGCGGGAACAAACACTGAAGCTTTCTTT CASSQVAGTNTEAFF
TRBJ1-5 TRBD1 TRBV6-1 NA TGTGCCAGCACCGGGACAGGGGCCCGTCAGCCCCAGCATTTT CASTGTGARQPQHF
TRBJ1-2 NA TRBV4-3 once TGCGCCAGCAGCCAAGAAACAGGGCTTAACTATGGCTACACCTTC CASSQETGLNYGYTF
TRBJ1-1 NA TRBV27 NA TGTGCCAGCAGTTTATCGTCGGGTAACACTGAAGCTTTCTTT CASSLSSGNTEAFF
TRBJ2-1 NA TRBV27 once TGTGCCAGCAGTCTGGGGGTGGCTTTGGGCAATGAGCAGTTCTTC CASSLGVALGNEQFF
TRBJ1-5 NA TRBV7-9 NA TGTGCCAGCAGCTTAGCGTCGGGAGGGTTTGGCAATCAGCCCCAGCATTTT CASSLASGGFGNQPQHF
TRBJ1-1 NA TRBV6-5 NA TGTGCCAGCAGTTACACCTGGACGTCCGTGAACACTGAAGCTTTCTTT CASSYTWTSVNTEAFF
TRBJ1-5 NA TRBV6-1 NA TGTGCCAGCAGTGAGGGGGGGGAGTATCAGCCCCAGCATTTT CASSEGGEYQPQHF
TRBJ1-1 NA TRBV7-9 NA TGTGCCAGCAGCCAAACCCCAGGGGCGAGCACTGAAGCTTTCTTT CASSQTPGASTEAFF
TRBJ1-1 NA TRBV5-6 NA TGTGCCAGCAGCTTTTGGGTGGGAGCTGCTGAAGCTTTCTTT CASSFWVGAAEAFF
TRBJ2-7 TRBD2 TRBV7-2 once TGTGCCAGCAGCTTACCAAGTCAGGACGGGAGGTTCTCCTACGAGCAGTACTTC CASSLPSQDGRFSYEQYF
TRBJ2-7 TRBD1 TRBV7-2 NA TGTGCCAGCAGCAACCGGGACAGGGGCTCCTACGAGCAGTACTTC CASSNRDRGSYEQYF
TRBJ1-2 NA TRBV9 NA TGTGCCAGCAGCGTAGCTACTCTGGGGCCTCCGGACTATGGCTACACCTTC CASSVATLGPPDYGYTF
TRBJ2-7 TRBD2 TRBV29-1 few TGCAGCGTTGAACTCCGGGAGGAAACAGACTACGAGCAGTACTTC CSVELREETDYEQYF
TRBJ2-7 NA TRBV7-9 NA TGTGCCAGCAGCTTAGTTAGGACACAAATTACCTACGAGCAGTACTTC CASSLVRTQITYEQYF
TRBJ2-1 NA TRBV19 NA TGTGCCAGTCTCCCAATTACTGGCGATGAGCAGTTCTTC CASLPITGDEQFF
TRBJ2-3 NA TRBV7-3 NA TGTGCCAGCAGCTCCGGCGCGGGGAGAAGCGATCCCACAGATACGCAGTATTTT CASSSGAGRSDPTDTQYF
TRBJ1-1 TRBD1 TRBV29-1 NA TGCAGCGGGGACAGGGAGAACACTGAGGCCTTCTTT CSGDRENTEAFF